Listed here are 16 T cell receptor beta chains from one sample, sequenced in a study of tissue T cells after allogeneic stem cell transplantation. Assay used: immunoSEQ multiplex PCR; TCRdb lists only in-frame clones, some missing. Seen here are roughly 50,000 clones, approximately 70% observed once, and the top ten hold around 0.52%. Sequencing input: sorted cells pooled from one or two spleens. The source of these receptors is a pool of C57BL/6 mice in good health.

Points on this clone: Gene and germline names: mouse. The read comes to an end 1 residue before the CDR3 does, leaving the germline J gene to fill in the end. The chain recombines TRBV5 with TRBJ2-3; D possibly uses TRBD1 or TRBD2 (5 bases each). Germline V CDR1 and CDR2: LGHNA, YNLKQL (reference sequence). Trimming removed 4 bases from V and 0 bases from J, with 5 bases in between. There are 13 residues in the CDR3. Here the CDR3 reads CASSRDSAETLYF. Incomplete CDR3 DNA: TGTGCCAGCAGCCGGGACAGTGCAGAAACGCTGTAT.

About this clone itself: Gene names and germline match the mouse. The read is 1 residue too short to cover the CDR3 end, so that end is filled in from the germline J gene. The V and J genes are TRBV3 and TRBJ2-7; 8 bases are a match to TRBD1. Germline CDR1 reads SNHLY; CDR2 reads FYNGKV (reference sequence). Trimming cost V 2 bases and J 5 bases; bases outside gene matches: 8. The CDR3 has 15 residues. The part of the CDR3 DNA that was read is TGTGCCAGCAGCTTAAGCCCGGACAGGGTTGATGAACAGTAC. Translation gives CASSLSPDRVDEQY. The entire CDR3 protein reads CASSLSPDRVDEQYF.

Only one count was recorded for this clone. Gene and germline names: mouse. Read data end 1 residue before the CDR3 end; the end is taken from the germline J gene. The chain employs TRBV31 and TRBJ1-1, with D maybe TRBD1 (6 bases). This CDR3 is 12 amino acids long. V lost 1 base to trimming and J lost 3 bases, with 6 bases between them. Germline V gene lookup returns CDR1 GKSSPN and CDR2 SITVG. The chain's CDR3 is CAWSRQDTEVFF. The sequenced CDR3 bases are TGTGCCTGGAGTCGACAGGACACAGAAGTCTTC. The variable domain in full, with the rest retrieved from reference TRBV31 and TRBJ1-1, is AQTIHQWPVAEIKAVGSPLSLGCTIKGKSSPNLYWYWQATGGTLQQLFYSITVGQVESVVQLNLSASRPKDDQFILSTEKLLLSHSGFYLCAWSRQDTEVFFGKGTRLTVV.

Details on this clone: The gene symbols are mouse symbols. The CDR3 is cut off 1 residue early in the read; its end comes from the germline J gene. The V call is TRBV14, the J call TRBJ1-1; 7 positions match TRBD1. CDR1 is SGHDT, CDR2 FRDEAV, per germline. V shed 5 bases and J 1 base; nucleotides not matched to a gene: 5. CDR3 length equals 14 residues. The CDR3 DNA, read in part, is TGTGCCAGCAGGCCGGCAGGGGGGAACACAGAAGTCTTC. Amino acids: CASRPAGGNTEVF. The CDR3 as a whole reads CASRPAGGNTEVFF. The complete variable domain, with remaining parts taken from reference TRBV14 and TRBJ1-1, reads EAGVTQSPRYAVLQEGQAVSFWCDPISGHDTLYWYQQPRDQGPQLLVYFRDEAVIDNSQLPSDRFSAVRPKGTNSTLKIQSAKQGDTATYLCASRPAGGNTEVFFGKGTRLTVV.

In the case of this clone: Gene names are the mouse ones. With the read ending 1 residue before the CDR3 end, the germline J gene is used to fill in that end. The gene calls are TRBV2 and TRBJ2-5; 9 bases align to TRBD2. CDR1 is LGHNA and CDR2 is YSYQKL in the germline V gene. The CDR3 extends over 17 amino acids. The junction had 4 bases not matched to a gene; V was cut back by 0 bases and J by 0 bases. CDR3 in amino acids: CASSQDYWGANQDTQYF. Incomplete CDR3 DNA: TGTGCCAGCAGCCAAGACTACTGGGGGGCGAACCAAGACACCCAGTAC.

Comment on this clone: Gene names are the mouse ones. Sequencing ends 1 residue short of the CDR3 end; the germline J gene provides the rest. The same CDR3 is also encoded by other DNA sequences in this sample. J is TRBJ2-5 and V is TRBV13-2, with a weak D call TRBD1 (6 bases). This CDR3 region has 13 residues. Germline loops: CDR1 NNHNN, CDR2 SYGAGS (reference sequence). With 0 bases removed from V and 4 bases from J, the gap between germline ends came to 6 bases. This CDR3 is CASGDGTEDTQYF. Partial CDR3 DNA: TGTGCCAGCGGTGATGGGACAGAAGACACCCAGTAC.

In regard to this clone: The genes are named according to mouse. Read data end 1 residue before the CDR3 end; the end is taken from the germline J gene. The chain carries TRBV3 and TRBJ2-3; D unresolved. Per germline, CDR1 SNHLY and CDR2 FYNGKV (reference sequence). With 0 bases removed from V and 0 bases from J, the gap between germline ends came to 4 bases. This CDR3 has 14 residues. The sequenced part of the CDR3 DNA is TGTGCCAGCAGCTTAGCCAGTAGTGCAGAAACGCTGTAT. Its translation is CASSLASSAETLY. The entire CDR3 sequence reads CASSLASSAETLYF.

To note about this clone: Genes here carry mouse names. The CDR3 end falls 1 residue outside the read, so it is completed with the germline J gene. This chain uses TRBV13-3 with TRBJ2-3; the D is unclear. Germline CDR1 NNHDY, CDR2 SYVADS. V gave up 3 bases and J gave up 6 bases, with 8 bases separating them. This CDR3 comprises 12 residues. The DNA read from the CDR3 is TGTGCCAGCAGTGCCTCTAGGGAAACGCTGTAT. Amino acid sequence: CASSASRETLY. The CDR3 reads in full as CASSASRETLYF.

Worth noting for this clone: Each gene name is a mouse one. The read ends 1 residue early relative to the CDR3; the germline J gene fills the gap. The chain recombines TRBV13-2 with TRBJ1-2; no definite D call. Trimming left V 2 bases short and J 0 bases short, with 8 bases between. The V gene's germline CDR1 is NNHNN and CDR2 SYGAGS (reference sequence). This CDR3 region has 14 residues. The sequenced CDR3 bases are TGTGCCAGCGGTGACAGACACGCAAACTCCGACTACACC. Protein product: CASGDRHANSDYT. The entire CDR3 protein is CASGDRHANSDYTF.

About this clone itself: The gene names given are mouse names. The CDR3 end falls 1 residue outside the read, so it is completed with the germline J gene. V gene TRBV14 combines with J gene TRBJ1-1, with D hard to call. There are 11 residues in the CDR3. Germline V CDR1 and CDR2: SGHDT, FRDEAV. The V end lost 7 bases, the J end lost 1 base, and 5 bases lay between the germline ends. The sequenced part of the CDR3 DNA is TGTGCCAGCCACAAAAACACAGAAGTCTTC. Residues: CASHKNTEVF. The CDR3 reads in full as CASHKNTEVFF.

To note about this clone: The gene symbols are mouse symbols. The read falls 1 residue short of the CDR3 end, and the missing part is taken from the germline J gene. The V gene is TRBV13-1, the J gene TRBJ2-4, with 9 bases that match TRBD1. V was pared by 2 bases and J by 3 bases, with 4 bases of the junction left unmatched. CDR3 size: 15 residues. Per germline, CDR1 NSHNY and CDR2 SYGAGN. CDR3 loop: CASSEGTGRQNTLYF. The sequenced part of the CDR3 DNA is TGTGCCAGCAGTGAAGGGACAGGGAGGCAAAACACCTTGTAC.

A remark on this clone: Gene names are mouse gene names. Coverage ceases 1 residue before the CDR3 finishes, and the germline J gene fills in the end. This sequence joins TRBV1 and TRBJ1-1; TRBD1 might be the D (6 bases). CDR3 length equals 14 residues. Germline lookup yields CDR1 NSQYPW and CDR2 LRSPGD (reference sequence). Trimming shortened V by 3 bases and J by 3 bases, and 11 bases separated the two germline ends. CDR3 DNA (partial): TGCACCTGCAGTGCTCGGGGGCGAGACACAGAAGTCTTC. Translating gives CTCSARGRDTEVF. The full-length CDR3 reads as CTCSARGRDTEVFF.

This clone has only a few counts. The genes are named according to mouse. The CDR3 end is not reached by the read, which stops 1 residue before it; the germline J gene fills it in. The chain employs TRBV19 and TRBJ2-5; D remains unclear. The V end was cut by 4 bases, the J end by 3 bases, with 0 bases between. The CDR3 totals 10 residues. Looked up from germline, CDR1 is FNHDT and CDR2 is SITEND (reference sequence). Incomplete CDR3 DNA: TGTGCCAGCAGTCAAGACACCCAGTAC. It is translated as CASSQDTQY. In full, the CDR3 reads CASSQDTQYF.

Turning to this clone: Gene names denote mouse genes. Coverage ceases 1 residue before the CDR3 finishes, and the germline J gene fills in the end. The gene calls are TRBV20 and TRBJ2-7; 7 bases align to TRBD1. The CDR3 loop spans 13 amino acids. CDR1 and CDR2 from the germline V gene are GFQATS and STVNSAI. V was pared by 5 bases and J by 0 bases, with 4 bases of the junction left unmatched. The CDR3 bases that were read are TGTGGTGCTTTGACAGGGAGCTCCTATGAACAGTAC. It specifies CGALTGSSYEQY. The whole CDR3 reads CGALTGSSYEQYF.

Remarks on this clone: Genes and germline are mouse. With the read ending 1 residue before the CDR3 end, the germline J gene is used to fill in that end. The V and J genes are TRBV12-1 and TRBJ2-5; 7 bases are shared with TRBD2. Germline V gene lookup returns CDR1 SGHSN and CDR2 HYEKVE. This CDR3 spans 11 amino acids. The CDR3 spells CLGGGEDTQYF. CDR3 DNA, as far as it was read: TGTCTCGGGGGGGGAGAAGACACCCAGTAC.

With regard to this clone: Gene names are the mouse ones. Coverage ceases 1 residue before the CDR3 finishes, and the germline J gene fills in the end. This chain connects TRBV15 to TRBJ2-7, with unresolved D. Germline V lookup: CDR1 SGHND, CDR2 FRSKSL. The CDR3 is made up of 12 amino acids. V lost 6 bases and J lost 3, with 9 bases in between. CDR3 amino acids: CASSPDRYEQYF. The DNA read from the CDR3 is TGTGCCAGCAGCCCGGACCGCTATGAACAGTAC.